This T cell receptor (beta chain) emerged from a study of CD8 T cells in Susac syndrome. Per the germline V gene, CDR1 is SGHRS and CDR2 is YFSETQ. The CDR3 length is 13 residues. Deletions cut 3 bases from V and 7 bases from J, with 11 bases between. The RNA input was roughly 0.45 to 1 ug, and it was reverse transcribed with random hexamers. Across 54 Vbeta and 13 Jbeta, immunoSEQ multiplex PCR amplified TCR beta CDR3. TCRdb reprocessed the immunoSEQ multiplex PCR reads with MiXCR, giving one entry per CDR3 protein. In the table there are fewer than 150,000 distinct CDR3 sequences, 90% to 95% of which are singletons. Sequencing of TCR beta was undertaken in CD8+ and CD4+ T cells derived from blood.

The chain has TRBV5-1 and TRBJ2-1; D gene ambiguous. The clonotype originates from a human donor in good health. Sequencing was done on a sample of CD4+ T cells from PBMCs. Here the CDR3 reads CASSSSLGNEQFF. In nucleotides, the CDR3 is TGCGCCAGCAGCTCATCCCTTGGTAATGAGCAGTTCTTC.